Following are 15 T cell receptor beta chains from one sample sequenced in a study of regulatory T cells in long-lasting Graves disease. HTBI primers from iRepertoire and Arm-PCR of CDR3 regions yielded the TCR beta libraries. TCRdb ran MiXCR on the multiplex PCR reads and lists one entry per CDR3 protein. The table shows hundreds of thousands of distinct CDR3 sequences, with roughly 15% occurring only once. Time point: newly diagnosed GD, antithyroid drugs for less than 3 months. The authors made the TCR library using RNA they extracted from PBMCs. These records were also assigned to another study, of T cells in Graves' hyperthyroidism and ophthalmopathy.

The sequenced sample was peripheral blood mononuclear cells (PBMCs), obtained at new diagnosis, from a patient treated with antithyroid drugs. Receptors originate from a woman in her 30s with Graves disease.

This clonotype was seen a single time. The chain combines TRBV10-3 with TRBJ1-1, with unresolved D. CDR3 length: 12 amino acids. With 0 bases removed from V and 6 bases from J, the gap between germline ends came to 5 bases. CDR1 is ENHRY, CDR2 SYGVKD, per germline. The CDR3 nucleotides read TGTGCCATCAGTGAGTCAGAAGCTGAAGCTTTCTTT. Its translation is CAISESEAEAFF.

A few counts support this clonotype. J is TRBJ1-3 and V is TRBV20-1, with a tentative D call TRBD1 (5 bases). Trimming took off 3 bases at V and 1 base at J, with 10 bases between the two ends. The CDR3 is 14 amino acids. Germline-derived CDR1 and CDR2 are DFQATT and SNEGSKA (reference sequence). The DNA for the CDR3 is TGCAGTGCTAGGTGGGACGGATCTGGAAACACCATATATTTT. Its protein product is CSARWDGSGNTIYF.

The gene calls are TRBV28 and TRBJ2-7, with D possibly being TRBD2 (6 bases). The CDR3 covers 12 residues. The V gene's germline CDR1 is MDHEN and CDR2 SYDVKM. V was shortened by 10 bases and J by 4 bases, with 14 bases between the two germline ends. The CDR3 here is CATLGTSYEQYF. CDR3 DNA: TGTGCCACCCTCGGGACTTCTTACGAGCAGTACTTC.

V usage is TRBV5-1 and J usage is TRBJ1-2; a possible D gene is TRBD1 (6 bases). Trimming removed 2 bases at V and 2 bases at J, with 16 bases between. The CDR3 is 16 amino acids. CDR1 is SGHRS, CDR2 YFSETQ, per germline. For the CDR3, the DNA is TGCGCCAGCAGCTTAAAGACAGGAGAAGTAAACTATGGCTACACCTTC. Its translation is CASSLKTGEVNYGYTF.

The chain recombines TRBV6-5 with TRBJ2-1, with TRBD2 matching over 9 bases. The CDR3 length is 15 residues. Germline lookup yields CDR1 MNHEY and CDR2 SVGAGI. Trimming at V came to 4 bases and at J to 7 bases, leaving 8 bases not matched to a gene. In DNA form, the CDR3 reads TGTGCCAGCAGTTTGACTAGCGGAGAGAAAAATGAGCAGTTCTTC. It yields the protein CASSLTSGEKNEQFF.

Turning to this clonotype: This may arise from a read error, as a much more abundant clone is one base away. A read error is likely, as this CDR3 ends without the conserved phenylalanine or tryptophan. The genes are TRBV30 and TRBJ1-5; perhaps TRBD1 as D (6 bases). V was trimmed by 4 bases and J by 6 bases, leaving 16 bases between them. This CDR3 is 14 amino acids long. From germline, CDR1 is GTSNPN and CDR2 SVGIG (reference sequence). In DNA form, the CDR3 reads TGTGCCTGGACAGAACGGGGGGCAGGTCAGCCCCAGCATTCT. It specifies CAWTERGAGQPQHS.

J is TRBJ2-5 and V is TRBV18; unclear D gene. Deletions cut 0 bases from V and 4 bases from J, with 9 bases between. The CDR3 has 14 residues. From germline, CDR1 is KGHSH and CDR2 LQKENI. Here the CDR3 reads CASSPPSLRETQYF. The CDR3 bases are TGTGCCAGCTCACCACCGAGTTTGAGAGAGACCCAGTACTTC. Looking up the rest from reference TRBV18 and TRBJ2-5 gives the full variable domain: NAGVMQNPRHLVRRRGQEARLRCSPMKGHSHVYWYRQLPEEGLKFMVYLQKENIIDESGMPKERFSAEFPKEGPSILRIQQVVRGDSAAYFCASSPPSLRETQYFGPGTRLLVL.

This clonotype was detected only a few times. The chain employs TRBV6-1 and TRBJ2-7; 9 nucleotides align to TRBD1. Germline CDR1 MNHNS, CDR2 SASEGT. V lost 8 bases and J lost 4; bases outside the gene matches: 9. This CDR3 has 14 amino acids. The DNA of the CDR3 is TGTGCCAGCCAGGAGACAGGGGGGCTGTACGAGCAGTACTTC. Translation: CASQETGGLYEQYF.

This chain uses TRBV20-1 with TRBJ2-1; 14 nucleotides line up with TRBD2. The CDR3 loop spans 21 amino acids. The V gene end was trimmed by 3 bases and the J gene end by 4 bases; junction bases not matched to a gene: 20. Per germline, CDR1 DFQATT and CDR2 SNEGSKA (reference sequence). The CDR3 DNA reads TGCAGTGCTAGTGGACTAGCGGGAGGACGGGACCCCGGGGAGACTTACAATGAGCAGTTCTTC. Encoded protein: CSASGLAGGRDPGETYNEQFF.

Ten or more counts support this clonotype. The germline gene is not matched at one end of the junction; a read error may be the cause. This chain uses TRBV7-3 with TRBJ1-1; 7 bases match TRBD1. CDR3 length: 14 residues. CDR1 and CDR2 (germline): SGHTA, FQGTGA. The CDR3 here is CASSLTGAGAEAFF. CDR3 sequence (DNA): TGTGCCAGCAGTTTAACAGGGGCTGGCGCTGAAGCTTTCTTT. The full variable domain, in which reference TRBV7-3 and TRBJ1-1 provide the parts outside the CDR3, is GAGVSQTPSNKVTEKGKYVELRCDPISGHTALYWYRQSLGQGPEFLIYFQGTGAADDSGLPNDRFFAVRPEGSVSTLKIQRTERGDSAVYLCASSLTGAGAEAFFGQGTRLTVV.

This clonotype was observed a handful of times. V gene TRBV5-1 combines with J gene TRBJ2-5; D call uncertain. Trimming shortened V by 2 bases and J by 4 bases, and 12 bases separated the two germline ends. Germline V gene lookup returns CDR1 SGHRS and CDR2 YFSETQ. The CDR3 spans 14 residues. The CDR3 DNA sequence: TGCGCCAGCAGCTTACAGAACCGCCGAGAGACCCAGTACTTC. Its protein product is CASSLQNRRETQYF.

In its sample, this clonotype was seen a few times. V is TRBV29-1 and J is TRBJ2-7; D remains ambiguous. CDR1 SQVTM and CDR2 ANQGSEA come from the germline V gene. This CDR3 spans 14 amino acids. V was cut by 2 bases and J by 0 bases, with 11 bases left in between. The CDR3 region is CSVESSDNSYEQYF. The CDR3 DNA is TGCAGCGTTGAATCTTCAGACAACTCCTACGAGCAGTACTTC.

In this sample, this clonotype turned up a few times. The chain carries TRBV30 and TRBJ2-7; 8 bases are shared with TRBD1. Germline V gene sequence: CDR1 GTSNPN, CDR2 SVGIG (reference sequence). The CDR3 loop spans 14 amino acids. V lost 0 bases to trimming and J lost 1 base; unmatched junction nucleotides: 2. CDR3: CAWSVGTGSYEQYF. The CDR3 DNA follows: TGTGCCTGGAGTGTCGGGACAGGATCCTACGAGCAGTACTTC. Full variable domain (remainder filled in from reference TRBV30 and TRBJ2-7): SQTIHQWPATLVQPVGSPLSLECTVEGTSNPNLYWYRQAAGRGLQLLFYSVGIGQISSEVPQNLSASRPQDRQFILSSKKLLLSDSGFYLCAWSVGTGSYEQYFGPGTRLTVT.

The chain couples TRBV7-9 to TRBJ2-5; D possibly matches TRBD1 or TRBD2 (6 bases each). CDR3 length equals 17 residues. Germline CDR1 reads SEHNR; CDR2 reads FQNEAQ (reference sequence). Trimming pared 6 bases from V and 0 bases from J, leaving 20 bases between. The CDR3 region has the DNA TGTGCCAGCAGTCAAGGACAGAGGGAGGAGTACCAAGAGACCCAGTACTTC. The encoded protein is CASSQGQREEYQETQYF. The complete variable domain, with remaining parts taken from reference TRBV7-9 and TRBJ2-5, reads DTGVSQNPRHKITKRGQNVTFRCDPISEHNRLYWYRQTLGQGPEFLTYFQNEAQLEKSRLLSDRFSAERPKGSFSTLEIQRTEQGDSAMYLCASSQGQREEYQETQYFGPGTRLLVL.

This clonotype was found many times. This chain uses TRBV28 with TRBJ1-5, with D unclear. CDR1 and CDR2 from the germline V gene are MDHEN and SYDVKM. With 1 base removed from V and 1 base from J, the gap between germline ends came to 8 bases. This CDR3 is 15 amino acids long. CDR3 sequence: CASSLFAGSNQPQHF. CDR3 coding DNA: TGTGCCAGCAGTTTATTTGCGGGAAGCAATCAGCCCCAGCATTTT.